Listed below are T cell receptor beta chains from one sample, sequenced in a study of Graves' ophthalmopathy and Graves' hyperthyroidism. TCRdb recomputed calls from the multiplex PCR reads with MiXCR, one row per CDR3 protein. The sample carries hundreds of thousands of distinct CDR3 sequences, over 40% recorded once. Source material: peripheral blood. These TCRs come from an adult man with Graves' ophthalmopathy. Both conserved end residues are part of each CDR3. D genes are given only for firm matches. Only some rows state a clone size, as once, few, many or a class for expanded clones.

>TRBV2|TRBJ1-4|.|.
TGTGCCAGCAGAGGGACGGATGAAAAACTGTTTTTT
CASRGTDEKLFF
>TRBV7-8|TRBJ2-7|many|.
TGTGCCAGCAGCTTAGCACAGTCCTCCTACGAGCAGTACTTC
CASSLAQSSYEQYF
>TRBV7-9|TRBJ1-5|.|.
TGTGCCAGCAGCCCGGCAGCGAACAATCAGCCCCAGCATTTT
CASSPAANNQPQHF
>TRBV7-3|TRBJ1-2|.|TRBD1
TGTGCCAGCAGCCCCACCGGACAGGGGGCCTATGGCTACACCTTC
CASSPTGQGAYGYTF
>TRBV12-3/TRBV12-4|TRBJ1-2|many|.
TGTGCCAGCAGCCCGCCGGCCAACTATGGCTACACCTTC
CASSPPANYGYTF
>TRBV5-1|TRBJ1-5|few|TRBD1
TGCGCCAGCAGCCTGGGGACAGGGGTTCGCAATCAGCCCCAGCATTTT
CASSLGTGVRNQPQHF
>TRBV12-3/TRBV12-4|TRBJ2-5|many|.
TGTGCCAGCAGTCGACGACATGCCCAAGAGACCCAGTACTTC
CASSRRHAQETQYF
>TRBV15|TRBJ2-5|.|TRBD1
TGTGCCACCAGCAGTTACAACAGGGGGGAGACCCAGTACTTC
CATSSYNRGETQYF
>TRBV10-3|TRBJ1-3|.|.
TGTGCCATCAGTGGGCTAGGAAACACCATATATTTT
CAISGLGNTIYF
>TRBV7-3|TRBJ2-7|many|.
TGTGCCAGCAGCTCCGGCCCGTCCTACGAGCAGTACTTC
CASSSGPSYEQYF
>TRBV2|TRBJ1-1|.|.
TGTGCCAGCAGCGTTGTTCAGGGCGAGGCCGCTGAAGCTTTCTTT
CASSVVQGEAAEAFF
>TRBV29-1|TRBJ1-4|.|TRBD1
TGCAGCGTTGAGGTACAGGGGGCTGGTGAAAAACTGTTTTTT
CSVEVQGAGEKLFF
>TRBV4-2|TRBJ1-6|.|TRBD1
TGTGCCAGCAGCCAAGATCAGGGGGTTTCCTATAATTCACCCCTCCACTTT
CASSQDQGVSYNSPLHF
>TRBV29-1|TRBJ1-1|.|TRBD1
TGCAGCGTTAAAGTGGGTTACAGGGGAAGGACTGAAGCTTTCTTT
CSVKVGYRGRTEAFF
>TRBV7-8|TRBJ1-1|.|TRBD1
TGTGCCAGCAGCCCCGGGACAGGGAGGACCACTGAAGCTTTCTTT
CASSPGTGRTTEAFF
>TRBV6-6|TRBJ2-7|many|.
TGTGCCAGCAGTTATCTGACCGACGAGCAGTACTTC
CASSYLTDEQYF
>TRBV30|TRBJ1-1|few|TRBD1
TGTGCCTGTGACAGGGCTGGGGGAGCTTTCTTT
CACDRAGGAFF
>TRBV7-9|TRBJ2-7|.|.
TGTGCCAGCAGCTTATCACACCCCCGGGACACTCTCTACGAGCAGTACTTC
CASSLSHPRDTLYEQYF
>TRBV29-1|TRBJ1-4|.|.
TGCAGCGCCCCGAGGCAGGGTATTGAAAAACTGTTTTTT
CSAPRQGIEKLFF
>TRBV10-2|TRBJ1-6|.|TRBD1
TGCGCCAGCAGTGAGTCTTCGACAGGGGATAATTCACCCCTCCACTTT
CASSESSTGDNSPLHF
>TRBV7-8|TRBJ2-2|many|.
TGTGCCAGCAGCCCACAGGGGGGGGAGAACACCGGGGAGCTGTTTTTT
CASSPQGGENTGELFF
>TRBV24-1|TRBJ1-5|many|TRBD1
TGTGCCACCAGTGATTGGGACAGGGGAGGCAATCAGCCCCAGCATTTT
CATSDWDRGGNQPQHF
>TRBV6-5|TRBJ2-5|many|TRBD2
TGTGCCAGCAGACCGGGACTAGCGGCACAAGAGACCCAGTACTTC
CASRPGLAAQETQYF
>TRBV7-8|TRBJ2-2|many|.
TGTGCCAGCAGCTCAGACTCTAACACCGGGGAGCTGTTTTTT
CASSSDSNTGELFF
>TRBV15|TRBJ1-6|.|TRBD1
TGTGCCACCAGCAGTATCGGGACAGCAAATTCACCCCTCCACTTT
CATSSIGTANSPLHF